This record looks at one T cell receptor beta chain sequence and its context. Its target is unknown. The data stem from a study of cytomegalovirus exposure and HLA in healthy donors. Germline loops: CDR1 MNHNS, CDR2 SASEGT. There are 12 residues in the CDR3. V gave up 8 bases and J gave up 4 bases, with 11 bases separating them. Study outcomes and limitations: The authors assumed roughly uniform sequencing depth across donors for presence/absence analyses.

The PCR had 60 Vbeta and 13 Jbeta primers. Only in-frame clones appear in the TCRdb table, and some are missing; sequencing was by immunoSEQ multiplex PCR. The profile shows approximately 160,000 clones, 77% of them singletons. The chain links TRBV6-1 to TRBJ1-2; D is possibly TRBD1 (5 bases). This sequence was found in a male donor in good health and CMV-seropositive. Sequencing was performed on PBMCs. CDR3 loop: CASGAGRYGYTF. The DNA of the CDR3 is TGTGCCAGCGGAGCAGGGCGCTATGGCTACACCTTC.